This entry lists 12 T cell receptor beta chains sequenced from one sample in a study of blood T cell repertoires in COVID-19. Generated by immunoSEQ multiplex PCR, the TCRdb table keeps only in-frame clones and is missing some. The sample contains 380,000 or so clones, 70% to 85% of which appear only once. The specimen was peripheral blood. These receptors came from a human donor with acute or convalescent COVID-19. The donor label of this sample is uncertain.

This clone came up once. The rearrangement uses TRBV30 and TRBJ1-2; D call uncertain. Germline CDR1 GTSNPN, CDR2 SVGIG (reference sequence). The ends were cut back, 4 bases at V and 7 bases at J, with 16 bases in the middle. This CDR3 spans 13 amino acids. As DNA, the CDR3 is TGTGCCTGGATAATCGAGTGGGCGTCTGGCTACACCTTC. Protein sequence: CAWIIEWASGYTF.

The chain links TRBV30 to TRBJ1-1, with 9 positions matching TRBD1. There are 12 residues in the CDR3. V lost 5 bases and J lost 11; bases outside the gene matches: 9. Germline values: CDR1 GTSNPN, CDR2 SVGIG (reference sequence). CDR3 protein: CAWGDREGDAFF. The CDR3 DNA is TGTGCCTGGGGGGACAGGGAGGGGGACGCTTTCTTT.

The rearrangement links TRBV5-1 to TRBJ2-3, with 9 bases aligning to TRBD2. With V trimmed by 7 bases and J by 1 base, 4 bases remained unmatched. Per germline, CDR1 SGHRS and CDR2 YFSETQ. There are 14 residues in the CDR3. The CDR3 reads CASGSSGGTDTQYF. In DNA form, the CDR3 reads TGCGCCAGCGGGTCTAGCGGGGGCACAGATACGCAGTATTTT.

The chain employs TRBV5-6 and TRBJ2-3, with TRBD2 matching 15 bases. The CDR3 has 18 residues. J lost 4 bases, V lost 4 bases, and 10 bases had no gene match. Germline V gene data show CDR1 as SGHDT and CDR2 as YYEEEE. The CDR3 DNA reads TGTGCCAGCAGCACTCCGGGACTAGCGGGAGGAGGCGCAGATACGCAGTATTTT. This gives the protein CASSTPGLAGGGADTQYF.

The gene calls are TRBV7-8 and TRBJ2-5, with D tentatively TRBD1 (5 bases). The V end was cut by 1 base, the J end by 1 base, with 13 bases between. The germline gives CDR1 SGHVS, CDR2 FQNEAQ. This CDR3 is 16 amino acids long. The CDR3: CASSLVSRVGQETQYF. The CDR3, as DNA: TGTGCCAGCAGCTTAGTTTCCAGGGTTGGCCAAGAGACCCAGTACTTC.

On this clone itself: This could be a read error, since a much larger clone is one nucleotide away. The chain employs TRBV5-4 and TRBJ1-1; TRBD1 aligns across 8 bases. V shed 4 bases and J 0 bases; nucleotides not matched to a gene: 5. The CDR3 is made up of 15 amino acids. From germline, CDR1 is SGHNT and CDR2 YYREEE (reference sequence). DNA for the CDR3: TGTGCCAGCAGCCCTCAGACAGGGGTGAACACTGAAGCTTTCTTT. Protein sequence: CASSPQTGVNTEAFF.

This chain connects TRBV3-1 (or the pseudogene TRBV3-2) to TRBJ2-3, with TRBD2 identical over 16 bases. The length of the CDR3 is 18 residues. With 4 bases clipped from V and 2 bases from J, the junction kept 6 bases outside the gene matches. Germline V gene data show CDR1 as LGHDT and CDR2 as YNNKEL (reference sequence). In DNA form, the CDR3 reads TGTGCCAGCAGCCGGGGACTAGCGGGAGGGCGCTTCACAGATACGCAGTATTTT. Translated: CASSRGLAGGRFTDTQYF.

This clone was observed once. The J gene is TRBJ1-3, the V gene TRBV27, with D maybe TRBD1 (5 bases). Between the trimmed V and J ends, which lost 4 bases and 4 bases, there was a span of 17 bases. Germline CDR1 is MNHEY and CDR2 is SMNVEV (reference sequence). The CDR3 loop spans 16 amino acids. CDR3 nucleotides: TGTGCCAGCAGTTCTGGGCCCTCAAGGGGAGGAAACACCATATATTTT. This gives the protein CASSSGPSRGGNTIYF.

This clone was observed a handful of times. V usage is TRBV11-1 and J usage is TRBJ1-4; D is unclear. Trimming left V 1 base short and J 0 bases short, with 9 bases between. Germline V CDR1 and CDR2: SGHAT, FQDESV (reference sequence). CDR3 length: 16 amino acids. The CDR3 reads CASSLGRQSTNEKLFF. CDR3 nucleotides: TGTGCCAGCAGCTTAGGGCGGCAGTCAACTAATGAAAAACTGTTTTTT.

The rearrangement links TRBV6-4 to TRBJ1-3, with D possibly matching TRBD1 (5 bases). Germline CDR1 and CDR2: MRHNA and SNTAGT. This CDR3 contains 16 residues. V lost 4 bases and J lost 1, with 14 bases in between. The DNA of the CDR3 is TGTGCCAGCAGTGGTCAGGGTGTAAGTTCTGGAAACACCATATATTTT. It translates to CASSGQGVSSGNTIYF.

The rearrangement joins TRBV7-2 to TRBJ1-6, with 7 bases fitting TRBD1. V trimming: 4 bases; J trimming: 5 bases; junction bases outside the gene matches: 8. CDR3 length: 16 amino acids. The germline V gene has CDR1 SGHTA and CDR2 FQGNSA. CDR3 sequence: CASSSRQGVDNSPLHF. The CDR3 DNA sequence: TGTGCCAGCAGCTCAAGACAGGGCGTCGATAATTCACCCCTCCACTTT.

This clone was seen more than once but under ten times. The chain combines TRBV27 with TRBJ1-1, with TRBD1 matching 7 bases. The V gene's germline CDR1 is MNHEY and CDR2 SMNVEV (reference sequence). J lost 5 bases, V lost 7 bases, and 10 bases had no gene match. The length of the CDR3 is 14 residues. The CDR3 spells CASTATGHVTEAFF. CDR3 nucleotides: TGTGCCAGCACCGCGACAGGGCATGTTACTGAAGCTTTCTTT.